This T cell receptor beta chain is drawn from a study of post-analysis software for immune sequencing data. As for the study in general: Relapsing-remitting, secondary progressive and progressive-relapsing multiple sclerosis courses were included.

Included in the TCR beta cDNA libraries were unique molecular identifiers. Each sample of 1 to 10 million input T cells yielded approximately 500,000 cDNA molecules, so each molecule approximated one T cell. TCRdb processed the PCR reads anew with MiXCR; each CDR3 protein has one entry. The data hold a few hundred thousand distinct CDR3 sequences, with 34% observed a single time. Broader study findings: Co-batched samples clustered tightly together by F measure. There was significantly lower normalized Chao1 diversity in multiple sclerosis patients than in controls.

This clonotype came up a few times. The target antigen is unknown. This clonotype was obtained from a girl aged 2-17 years with multiple sclerosis. The material sequenced was blood.

CDR3 bases: TGTGCCAGCAGTCGGGATGCCGAGCAGTACTTC. Its protein product is CASSRDAEQYF. The J gene is TRBJ2-7, the V gene TRBV6-5; possibly TRBD2 for D (5 bases). Trimming removed 5 bases from V and 6 bases from J, with 8 bases in between. The CDR3 loop spans 11 amino acids. Germline values: CDR1 MNHEY, CDR2 SVGAGI.